One sample yielded the 30 T cell receptor beta chains listed below, sequenced in a study of cytomegalovirus exposure and HLA in healthy donors. Both 60 Vbeta primers and 13 Jbeta primers went into the PCR. Sequenced by immunoSEQ multiplex PCR; TCRdb stores in-frame clones only, minus some. The data hold around 150,000 clones, with roughly 79% observed a single time. Sequencing used PBMCs. These receptors were obtained from a male donor in good health and CMV-seropositive.

This chain connects TRBV11-2 to TRBJ1-2; tentative D call: TRBD1 (6 bases). The CDR3 contains 13 residues. Trimming shortened V by 4 bases and J by 6 bases, and 12 bases separated the two germline ends. Germline CDR1 and CDR2: SGHAT and FQNNGV. The CDR3 protein is CASSSGRGDGYTF. The CDR3 DNA follows: TGTGCCAGCAGCTCTGGCAGGGGAGATGGCTACACCTTC. Using reference TRBV11-2 and TRBJ1-2 for the parts outside the CDR3, the full variable domain is EAGVAQSPRYKIIEKRQSVAFWCNPISGHATLYWYQQILGQGPKLLIQFQNNGVVDDSQLPKDRFSAERLKGVDSTLKIQPAKLEDSAVYLCASSSGRGDGYTFGSGTRLTVV.

The chain carries TRBV5-1 and TRBJ1-3; D unresolved. Germline loops: CDR1 SGHRS, CDR2 YFSETQ. This CDR3 contains 15 residues. Trimming shortened V by 3 bases and J by 0 bases, and 10 bases separated the two germline ends. CDR3 in amino acids: CASSYNTVSGNTIYF. For the CDR3, the DNA is TGCGCCAGCAGCTACAACACCGTCTCTGGAAACACCATATATTTT.

This chain uses TRBV7-9 with TRBJ2-3, with 7 bases fitting TRBD1. The germline V gene encodes CDR1 SEHNR and CDR2 FQNEAQ (reference sequence). The J segment lost 3 bases and the V segment lost 2 bases, leaving 5 bases of the junction unmatched. This CDR3 contains 15 residues. In DNA form, the CDR3 reads TGTGCCAGCAGCTTACTGGACAGGAGAACAGATACGCAGTATTTT. Translation: CASSLLDRRTDTQYF.

The genes are TRBV7-8 and TRBJ1-2; possibly TRBD1 for D (6 bases). In germline, CDR1 is SGHVS, CDR2 FQNEAQ. The CDR3 covers 13 residues. Trimming took 5 bases from V and 6 from J, leaving 13 bases between them. CDR3 in DNA: TGTGCCAGCAGCAGGCCGAACAGGGATGGCTACACCTTC. Residues: CASSRPNRDGYTF.

This clone occurred once. J is TRBJ2-2 and V is TRBV29-1; 7 nucleotides align to TRBD1. V lost 0 bases and J lost 5; bases outside the gene matches: 3. Germline values: CDR1 SQVTM, CDR2 ANQGSEA. This CDR3 region has 14 residues. The CDR3 loop reads CSVEEPRGTGELFF. CDR3 DNA sequence: TGCAGCGTTGAAGAGCCCAGGGGGACCGGGGAGCTGTTTTTT.

In this sample, this clone turned up a few times. The V gene is TRBV19, the J gene TRBJ1-4; TRBD1 might be the D (6 bases). This CDR3 contains 14 residues. CDR1 is LNHDA, CDR2 SQIVND, per germline (reference sequence). Trimming cost V 6 bases and J 3 bases, with 11 bases left between them. CDR3 in amino acids: CASRPTGPNEKLFF. DNA for the CDR3: TGTGCCAGTAGACCGACAGGACCTAATGAAAAACTGTTTTTT. Full variable domain (missing parts from reference TRBV19 and TRBJ1-4): DGGITQSPKYLFRKEGQNVTLSCEQNLNHDAMYWYRQDPGQGLRLIYYSQIVNDFQKGDIAEGYSVSREKKESFPLTVTSAQKNPTAFYLCASRPTGPNEKLFFGSGTQLSVL.

The rearrangement joins TRBV19 to TRBJ2-3; the match to TRBD2 covers 11 bases. Germline V gene data show CDR1 as LNHDA and CDR2 as SQIVND (reference sequence). The CDR3 spans 15 residues. Unmatched junction bases numbered 6, after V lost 6 bases and J lost 4 bases. CDR3 in amino acids: CASSAASGGPDTQYF. The CDR3, as DNA: TGTGCCAGTAGCGCGGCTAGCGGGGGGCCAGATACGCAGTATTTT.

The chain has TRBV5-1 and TRBJ2-1; D possibly corresponds to TRBD2 (5 bases). CDR3 length: 15 amino acids. V lost 0 bases to trimming and J lost 2 bases, with 9 bases between them. Germline CDR1 and CDR2: SGHRS and YFSETQ. This CDR3 reads CASSLVSGAYNEQFF. CDR3 DNA: TGCGCCAGCAGCTTGGTATCCGGGGCCTACAATGAGCAGTTCTTC. Full variable domain (remainder filled in from reference TRBV5-1 and TRBJ2-1): KAGVTQTPRYLIKTRGQQVTLSCSPISGHRSVSWYQQTPGQGLQFLFEYFSETQRNKGNFPGRFSGRQFSNSRSEMNVSTLELGDSALYLCASSLVSGAYNEQFFGPGTRLTVL.

This chain joins TRBV6-5 and TRBJ2-7; weak D call: TRBD2 (5 bases). This CDR3 contains 13 residues. Trimming took 5 bases from V and 2 from J, leaving 10 bases between them. Germline CDR1 reads MNHEY; CDR2 reads SVGAGI. The CDR3 loop is CASSEGSTYEQYF. CDR3 in DNA: TGTGCCAGCAGTGAGGGCAGTACCTACGAGCAGTACTTC.

The chain is built from TRBV27 and TRBJ2-3; TRBD2 matches at 9 bases. Germline V gene lookup returns CDR1 MNHEY and CDR2 SMNVEV (reference sequence). V shed 6 bases and J 3 bases; nucleotides not matched to a gene: 7. CDR3 length: 15 residues. CDR3 protein: CASSLPSGGTDTQYF. CDR3 DNA: TGTGCCAGCAGCCTCCCCAGCGGGGGGACAGATACGCAGTATTTT.

The chain employs TRBV19 and TRBJ1-2; 10 bases fit TRBD1. V trimming: 3 bases; J trimming: 6 bases; junction bases outside the gene matches: 19. CDR1 is LNHDA and CDR2 is SQIVND in the germline V gene (reference sequence). CDR3 length: 19 amino acids. The CDR3 bases are TGTGCCAGTAGTATGTACTCCGGGACAGGGGCGCCGAGAGGGGATGGCTACACCTTC. Its protein product is CASSMYSGTGAPRGDGYTF.

With regard to this clone: Sequence at one end of the junction differs from germline and may be a read error. The sample contains more than one DNA sequence encoding this CDR3. The chain combines TRBV7-9 with TRBJ1-1; D is undetermined. Germline assignment: CDR1 SEHNR and CDR2 FQNEAQ (reference sequence). There are 13 residues in the CDR3. DNA for the CDR3: TGTTCCAGCAGCTCCGGAACAGCCACTGAAGCTTTCTTT. Protein: CSSSSGTATEAFF.

This sequence joins TRBV5-6 and TRBJ2-3, with D possibly TRBD2 on 7 matching bases. The CDR3 runs 16 residues. Germline CDR1 SGHDT, CDR2 YYEEEE. V lost 3 bases to trimming and J lost 4 bases, with 18 bases between them. The CDR3 sequence is CASSSVLGGGPDTQYF. The CDR3 DNA sequence: TGTGCCAGCAGCTCTGTCCTGGGCGGGGGCCCAGATACGCAGTATTTT.

This chain joins TRBV6-5 and TRBJ2-1, with 7 bases identical to TRBD1. The V gene's germline CDR1 is MNHEY and CDR2 SVGAGI. The V and J ends lost 2 bases and 5 bases, in that order; junction bases with no gene match: 9. The CDR3 extends over 16 amino acids. CDR3 in amino acids: CASSYRPTGSDNEQFF. The DNA of the CDR3 is TGTGCCAGCAGTTACCGACCGACAGGGAGCGACAATGAGCAGTTCTTC.

The V call is TRBV7-9, the J call TRBJ2-7, with D tentatively TRBD1 (6 bases). The CDR3 has 15 amino acids. CDR1 and CDR2 (germline): SEHNR, FQNEAQ (reference sequence). Trimming shortened V by 4 bases and J by 5 bases, and 18 bases separated the two germline ends. CDR3 region: CASSSPRQEGNEQYF. CDR3 in DNA: TGTGCCAGCAGCTCCCCCAGACAGGAAGGTAACGAGCAGTACTTC. Full variable domain (missing parts from reference TRBV7-9 and TRBJ2-7): DTGVSQNPRHKITKRGQNVTFRCDPISEHNRLYWYRQTLGQGPEFLTYFQNEAQLEKSRLLSDRFSAERPKGSFSTLEIQRTEQGDSAMYLCASSSPRQEGNEQYFGPGTRLTVT.

This rearrangement joins TRBV19 to TRBJ2-5, with D perhaps TRBD2 (6 bases). The CDR3 runs 16 residues. Trimming left V 3 bases short and J 7 bases short, with 21 bases between. Germline V gives CDR1 LNHDA, CDR2 SQIVND (reference sequence). CDR3 sequence: CASSIGPGTGGRTQYF. CDR3 nucleotides: TGTGCCAGTAGTATTGGTCCCGGGACCGGGGGAAGGACCCAGTACTTC. Full variable domain (outside the CDR3, taken from reference TRBV19 and TRBJ2-5): DGGITQSPKYLFRKEGQNVTLSCEQNLNHDAMYWYRQDPGQGLRLIYYSQIVNDFQKGDIAEGYSVSREKKESFPLTVTSAQKNPTAFYLCASSIGPGTGGRTQYFGPGTRLLVL.

The chain is built from TRBV30 and TRBJ1-1; no reliable D call. The CDR3 consists of 11 residues. V dropped 5 bases and J dropped 7 bases, with 11 bases sitting between them. Germline values: CDR1 GTSNPN, CDR2 SVGIG (reference sequence). The DNA of the CDR3 is TGTGCCTGGTTCTCCGGGGTTGAAGCTTTCTTT. It specifies CAWFSGVEAFF.

The rearrangement joins TRBV15 to TRBJ2-3; D ambiguous. Germline lookup yields CDR1 LNHNV and CDR2 YYDKDF (reference sequence). V shed 0 bases and J shed 3 bases, with 7 bases lying between them. The CDR3 consists of 14 residues. CDR3 amino acids: CATSRDRATDTQYF. The CDR3 DNA follows: TGTGCCACCAGCAGAGATCGAGCGACAGATACGCAGTATTTT.

This clone was counted between two and nine times. The V gene is TRBV6-6, the J gene TRBJ2-7; TRBD1 aligns across 7 bases. The J segment lost 0 bases and the V segment lost 6 bases, leaving 8 bases of the junction unmatched. This CDR3 region has 15 residues. Germline V lookup: CDR1 MNHNY, CDR2 SVGAGI (reference sequence). Here the CDR3 reads CASSIRDRSSYEQYF. The CDR3 nucleotides are TGTGCCAGCAGCATCCGGGACAGAAGCTCCTACGAGCAGTACTTC.

This rearrangement joins TRBV12-5 to TRBJ1-3; TRBD1 matches 8 bases. The germline V gene encodes CDR1 LGHNT and CDR2 FRNRAP. The CDR3 length is 15 residues. The V and J ends lost 2 bases and 7 bases, in that order; junction bases with no gene match: 7. CDR3 protein: CASGLPGGAMNTIYF. CDR3 nucleotide sequence: TGTGCTAGTGGTTTGCCAGGGGGCGCGATGAACACCATATATTTT.

V gene TRBV5-1 combines with J gene TRBJ2-3; D may be TRBD1 (6 bases). The CDR3 totals 12 residues. Germline V gives CDR1 SGHRS, CDR2 YFSETQ. Trimming left V 4 bases short and J 7 bases short, with 10 bases between. CDR3 in DNA: TGCGCCAGCAGCAGAACAGGGTATACGCAGTATTTT. Protein product: CASSRTGYTQYF.

The chain recombines TRBV2 with TRBJ1-2; 10 bases match TRBD1. CDR1 and CDR2 from the germline V gene are SNHLY and FYNNEI. The CDR3 is 12 residues long. With V trimmed by 9 bases and J by 5 bases, 3 bases remained unmatched. The CDR3 region has the DNA TGTGCCAGTCGGACAGGGGGGTATGGCTACACCTTC. Amino acids: CASRTGGYGYTF.

The rearrangement joins TRBV9 to TRBJ1-4, with D possibly TRBD1 on 5 matching bases. Trimming removed 3 bases at V and 6 bases at J, with 15 bases between. The CDR3 spans 15 residues. Germline V lookup: CDR1 SGDLS, CDR2 YYNGEE. CDR3 bases: TGTGCCAGCAGCGCCTTTGGAGGGGTAGATGAAAAACTGTTTTTT. This encodes CASSAFGGVDEKLFF.

V is TRBV4-2 and J is TRBJ1-2; 8 positions agree with TRBD1. Germline V lookup: CDR1 LGHNA, CDR2 YNFKEQ. Trimming at V came to 0 bases and at J to 4 bases, leaving 7 bases not matched to a gene. There are 16 residues in the CDR3. In DNA form, the CDR3 reads TGTGCCAGCAGCCAAGAGTTCAGGGGGCTCACCTATGGCTACACCTTC. This gives the protein CASSQEFRGLTYGYTF.

V is TRBV6-6 and J is TRBJ1-1; D not certain. Germline V gene lookup returns CDR1 MNHNY and CDR2 SVGAGI (reference sequence). V was shortened by 5 bases and J by 3 bases, with 10 bases between the two germline ends. There are 13 residues in the CDR3. This chain's CDR3 is CASSHLGDTEAFF. As DNA, the CDR3 is TGTGCCAGCAGTCACCTCGGGGACACTGAAGCTTTCTTT.

The CDR3 spells CASSSDRATNEKLFF. The CDR3, as DNA: TGCGCCAGCAGCTCAGACAGGGCAACTAATGAAAAACTGTTTTTT. The V and J genes are TRBV5-1 and TRBJ1-4, with 7 bases identical to TRBD1. V lost 3 bases to trimming and J lost 0 bases; unmatched junction nucleotides: 2. The CDR3 has 15 amino acids. Germline V gene data show CDR1 as SGHRS and CDR2 as YFSETQ.

On this clone itself: Other nucleotide sequences from this sample produce the same CDR3. The chain couples TRBV2 to TRBJ2-7; maybe TRBD2 (5 bases). Trimming pared 2 bases from V and 0 bases from J, leaving 8 bases between. The CDR3 totals 14 residues. CDR1 and CDR2 from the germline V gene are SNHLY and FYNNEI. CDR3 in amino acids: CASSETGFSYEQYF. CDR3 in DNA: TGTGCCAGCAGTGAAACGGGGTTCTCCTACGAGCAGTACTTC. Drawing the rest from reference TRBV2 and TRBJ2-7, the complete variable domain is EPEVTQTPSHQVTQMGQEVILRCVPISNHLYFYWYRQILGQKVEFLVSFYNNEISEKSEIFDDQFSVERPDGSNFTLKIRSTKLEDSAMYFCASSETGFSYEQYFGPGTRLTVT.

The V call is TRBV6-1, the J call TRBJ2-5, with a possible D match to TRBD1 (5 bases). V was pared by 0 bases and J by 6 bases, with 8 bases between. Germline values: CDR1 MNHNS, CDR2 SASEGT. CDR3 length: 13 amino acids. The CDR3 DNA is TGTGCCAGCAGTGAAGCAAGGGGAAAGACCCAGTACTTC. Residues: CASSEARGKTQYF.

The chain uses TRBV4-3 and TRBJ2-1; TRBD1 agrees at 11 bases. J gave up 6 bases and V 0 bases, and 4 bases lay outside the gene matches. CDR3 size: 16 residues. Germline assignment: CDR1 LGHNA and CDR2 YSLEER. The CDR3 loop reads CASSQEGGTGGNEQFF. CDR3 in DNA: TGCGCCAGCAGCCAAGAGGGAGGGACAGGGGGCAATGAGCAGTTCTTC.

Only a few counts were recorded for this clone. This chain connects TRBV11-2 to TRBJ2-7; 9 nucleotides agree with TRBD2. Germline CDR1 SGHAT, CDR2 FQNNGV. This CDR3 region has 14 residues. V gave up 3 bases and J gave up 6 bases; unmatched junction bases: 6. This CDR3 reads CASSFGLAGTEQYF. The CDR3 bases are TGTGCCAGCAGCTTCGGGCTAGCGGGGACCGAGCAGTACTTC.